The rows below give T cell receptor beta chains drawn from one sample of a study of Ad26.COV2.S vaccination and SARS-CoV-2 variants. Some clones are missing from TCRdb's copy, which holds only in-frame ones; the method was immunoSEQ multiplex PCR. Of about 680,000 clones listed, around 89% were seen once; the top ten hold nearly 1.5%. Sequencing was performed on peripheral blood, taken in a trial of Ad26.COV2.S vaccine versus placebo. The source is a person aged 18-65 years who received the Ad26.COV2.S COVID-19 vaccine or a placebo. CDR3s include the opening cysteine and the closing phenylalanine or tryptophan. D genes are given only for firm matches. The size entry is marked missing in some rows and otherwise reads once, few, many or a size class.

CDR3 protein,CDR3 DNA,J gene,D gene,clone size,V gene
CASSDRGGNSPLHF,TGTGCCAGTTCTGACAGGGGTGGCAATTCACCCCTCCACTTT,TRBJ1-6,TRBD1,NA,TRBV19
CASSVDMGTYNEQFF,TGTGCCAGCAGTGTGGATATGGGAACCTACAATGAGCAGTTCTTC,TRBJ2-1,NA,NA,TRBV6-4
CAIQTGTSGRAWTGELFF,TGTGCCATTCAAACCGGGACTAGCGGGAGGGCCTGGACCGGGGAGCTGTTTTTT,TRBJ2-2,TRBD2,NA,TRBV10-3
CASSLQGGRETQYF,TGTGCCAGCAGCTTACAGGGAGGGCGAGAGACCCAGTACTTC,TRBJ2-5,TRBD2,once,TRBV7-3
CASSYMGEGNTEAFF,TGTGCCAGCAGTTACATGGGGGAGGGCAACACTGAAGCTTTCTTT,TRBJ1-1,NA,NA,TRBV6-2/TRBV6-3
CASSFQILAGVADTQYF,TGCGCCAGCAGCTTCCAAATCCTAGCGGGAGTCGCAGATACGCAGTATTTT,TRBJ2-3,TRBD2,NA,TRBV5-1
CAIYKGQGGHEQFF,TGTGCCATCTACAAGGGACAGGGGGGGCATGAGCAGTTCTTC,TRBJ2-1,TRBD1,NA,TRBV2
CASSLALTSLNTQYF,TGCGCCAGCAGCTTGGCCCTCACTTCACTCAATACGCAGTATTTT,TRBJ2-3,NA,NA,TRBV5-1
CASSSRGEVNEKLFF,TGTGCCAGCAGCTCAAGGGGCGAGGTTAATGAAAAACTGTTTTTT,TRBJ1-4,NA,NA,TRBV9
CASNINYDSYEQYF,TGTGCCAGCAACATAAACTACGACTCCTACGAGCAGTACTTC,TRBJ2-7,NA,NA,TRBV6-5
CASSLTGTSGGYNEQFF,TGTGCCAGCAGCTTAACCGGGACTAGCGGGGGATACAATGAGCAGTTCTTC,TRBJ2-1,TRBD2,NA,TRBV11-2
CAWSEGDPYEQYF,TGTGCCTGGAGTGAAGGGGACCCCTACGAGCAGTACTTC,TRBJ2-7,NA,NA,TRBV30
CASSDQPWGAGKNEQFF,TGTGCCAGCAGTGATCAACCTTGGGGGGCCGGGAAGAATGAGCAGTTCTTC,TRBJ2-1,NA,NA,TRBV6-1
CASSTNPSYEQYF,TGTGCCAGTAGTACAAACCCTTCCTACGAGCAGTACTTC,TRBJ2-7,NA,NA,TRBV19
CAWSRRQGLYEQYF,TGTGCCTGGAGTAGGAGACAGGGCCTCTACGAGCAGTACTTC,TRBJ2-7,TRBD1,NA,TRBV30
CATSIPNNEQFF,TGTGCCACAAGTATCCCGAACAATGAGCAGTTCTTC,TRBJ2-1,NA,NA,TRBV19
CASSYWGVGELFF,TGTGCCAGCAGTTACTGGGGAGTCGGGGAGCTGTTTTTT,TRBJ2-2,NA,NA,TRBV6-2/TRBV6-3
CASSFGQGQYEQYF,TGTGCCAGCAGCTTCGGACAGGGCCAATACGAGCAGTACTTC,TRBJ2-7,TRBD1,few,TRBV5-5
CASSPGGDEQYF,TGTGCCAGTAGCCCCGGGGGCGACGAGCAGTACTTC,TRBJ2-7,NA,NA,TRBV19
CASRRQGTGTSGTDTQYF,TGCGCCAGCAGGCGACAGGGGACCGGGACTAGCGGCACAGATACGCAGTATTTT,TRBJ2-3,TRBD2,NA,TRBV5-1
CASSFLPTGESNQPQHF,TGTGCCAGCAGTTTTCTACCGACAGGGGAGAGCAATCAGCCCCAGCATTTT,TRBJ1-5,TRBD1,NA,TRBV27
CASSTRTGGLYEQYF,TGTGCCAGTAGTACCCGGACAGGGGGCTTATACGAGCAGTACTTC,TRBJ2-7,TRBD1,NA,TRBV19
CAISEDRGITIYF,TGTGCCATCAGTGAGGACAGAGGCATTACCATATATTTT,TRBJ1-3,NA,NA,TRBV10-3
CASRRDRGSYEQYF,TGCGCCAGCCGCCGGGACAGGGGCTCCTACGAGCAGTACTTC,TRBJ2-7,TRBD1,NA,TRBV5-1
CASSFRRTSYNEQFF,TGTGCCAGCAGTTTTAGGCGGACCAGCTACAATGAGCAGTTCTTC,TRBJ2-1,NA,NA,TRBV28
CASSWTSGTYNEQFF,TGCGCCAGCAGCTGGACTAGCGGGACATACAATGAGCAGTTCTTC,TRBJ2-1,TRBD2,NA,TRBV5-1
CASSLFMAGRGNEQFF,TGCGCCAGCAGCTTGTTCATGGCGGGAAGGGGCAATGAGCAGTTCTTC,TRBJ2-1,NA,NA,TRBV5-1
CSARQGPNANTGELFF,TGCAGCGCCCGTCAGGGCCCTAACGCGAACACCGGGGAGCTGTTTTTT,TRBJ2-2,NA,once,TRBV29-1
CASSANPTGRFRGYTF,TGTGCCAGCTCAGCGAACCCGACGGGGCGATTTCGGGGCTACACCTTC,TRBJ1-2,NA,NA,TRBV18
CASSVSDRANTGELFF,TGTGCCAGTAGTGTCTCGGACAGGGCCAACACCGGGGAGCTGTTTTTT,TRBJ2-2,TRBD1,NA,TRBV19
CASSHTGGSYNSPLHF,TGTGCCAGCAGCCATACAGGGGGATCCTATAATTCACCCCTCCACTTT,TRBJ1-6,TRBD1,once,TRBV3-1/TRBV3-2
CASSLAGMNTGELFF,TGTGCCAGCAGCTTGGCAGGGATGAACACCGGGGAGCTGTTTTTT,TRBJ2-2,NA,NA,TRBV5-5
CASSPWAVSYNEQFF,TGTGCCAGCTCACCGTGGGCAGTCTCCTACAATGAGCAGTTCTTC,TRBJ2-1,NA,NA,TRBV18
CASSSPGQGISNQPQHF,TGTGCCAGTAGTTCTCCGGGACAGGGTATCAGCAATCAGCCCCAGCATTTT,TRBJ1-5,TRBD1,few,TRBV19
CASSYPSSLGKNLTRYQETQYF,TGTGCCAGCAGTTACCCCTCAAGTCTGGGGAAGAACCTAACTAGGTACCAAGAGACCCAGTACTTC,TRBJ2-5,NA,once,TRBV6-8
CASRTQGAQVTGELFF,TGTGCCAGTAGGACACAGGGGGCGCAGGTAACCGGGGAGCTGTTTTTT,TRBJ2-2,TRBD1,NA,TRBV19
CASSQTTGGWGNYGYTF,TGTGCCAGCAGCCAAACGACCGGGGGCTGGGGGAACTATGGCTACACCTTC,TRBJ1-2,NA,NA,TRBV7-8
CASSQDTSSYNEQFF,TGCGCCAGCAGCCAAGATACTAGCTCCTACAATGAGCAGTTCTTC,TRBJ2-1,NA,NA,TRBV4-1
CAWRFTQMGYTF,TGTGCCTGGAGATTCACGCAGATGGGGTACACCTTC,TRBJ1-2,NA,NA,TRBV30